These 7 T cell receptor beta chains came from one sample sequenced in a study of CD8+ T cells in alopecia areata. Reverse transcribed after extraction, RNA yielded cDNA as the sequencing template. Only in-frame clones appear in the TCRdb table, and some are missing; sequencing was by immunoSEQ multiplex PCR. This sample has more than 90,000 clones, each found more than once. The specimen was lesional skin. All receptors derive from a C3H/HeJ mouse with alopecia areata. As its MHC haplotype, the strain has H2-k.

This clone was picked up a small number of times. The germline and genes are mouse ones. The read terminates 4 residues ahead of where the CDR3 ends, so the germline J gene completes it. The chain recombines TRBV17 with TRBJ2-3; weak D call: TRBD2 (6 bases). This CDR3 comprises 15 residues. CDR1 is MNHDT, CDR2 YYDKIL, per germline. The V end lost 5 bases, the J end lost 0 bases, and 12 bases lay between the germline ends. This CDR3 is CASSALGGSAETLYF. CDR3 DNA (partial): TGTGCTAGCAGTGCCCTTGGGGGTAGTGCAGAA.

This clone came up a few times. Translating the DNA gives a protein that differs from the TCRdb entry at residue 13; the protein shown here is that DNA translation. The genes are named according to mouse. The CDR3 DNA, read in part, is TGCACCTGCAGTGCAGATGGGGGACAGTATAATTCGCCC. Protein product: CTCSADGGQYNSP. The CDR3 in full is CTCSADGGQYNSPLYF. V usage is TRBV1 and J usage is TRBJ1-6; 7 positions match TRBD1. The read halts 3 residues ahead of the CDR3 end, with the missing end drawn from the germline J gene. TRBJ1-6 is classed as an ORF, of uncertain function. The CDR3 loop spans 16 amino acids. The V gene's germline CDR1 is NSQYPW and CDR2 LRSPGD (reference sequence). Trimming at V came to 0 bases and at J to 4 bases, leaving 3 bases not matched to a gene.

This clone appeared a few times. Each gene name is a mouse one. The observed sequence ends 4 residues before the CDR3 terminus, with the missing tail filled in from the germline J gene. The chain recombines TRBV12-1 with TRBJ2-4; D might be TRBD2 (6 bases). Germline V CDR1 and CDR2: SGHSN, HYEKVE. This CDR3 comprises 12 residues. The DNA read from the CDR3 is TGTGCCAGCTCGCCGGGACTTAAC. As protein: CASSPGLN. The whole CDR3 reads CASSPGLNTLYF.

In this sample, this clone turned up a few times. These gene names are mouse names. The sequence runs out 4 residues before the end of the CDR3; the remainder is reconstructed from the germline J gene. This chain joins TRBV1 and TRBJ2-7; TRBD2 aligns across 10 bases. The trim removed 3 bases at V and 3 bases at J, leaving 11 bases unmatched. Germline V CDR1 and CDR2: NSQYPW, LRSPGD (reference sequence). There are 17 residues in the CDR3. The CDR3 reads CTCSADTPGLGHYEQYF. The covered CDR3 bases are TGCACCTGCAGTGCTGATACGCCGGGACTGGGGCACTAT.

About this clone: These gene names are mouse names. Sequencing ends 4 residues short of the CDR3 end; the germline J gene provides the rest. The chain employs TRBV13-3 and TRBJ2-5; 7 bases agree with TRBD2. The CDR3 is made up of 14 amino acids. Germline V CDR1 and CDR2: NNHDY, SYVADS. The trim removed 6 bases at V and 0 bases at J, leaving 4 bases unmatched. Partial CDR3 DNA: TGTGCCAGCACCGCGACTGGGAACCAAGAC. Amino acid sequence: CASTATGNQD. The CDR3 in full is CASTATGNQDTQYF.

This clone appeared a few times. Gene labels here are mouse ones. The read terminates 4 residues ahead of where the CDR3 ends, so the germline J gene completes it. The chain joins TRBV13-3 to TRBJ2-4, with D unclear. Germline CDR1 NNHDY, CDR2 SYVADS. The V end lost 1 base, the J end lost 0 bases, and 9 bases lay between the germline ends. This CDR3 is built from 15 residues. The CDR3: CASSDPVNSQNTLYF. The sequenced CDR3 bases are TGTGCCAGCAGTGATCCCGTCAATAGTCAAAAC.

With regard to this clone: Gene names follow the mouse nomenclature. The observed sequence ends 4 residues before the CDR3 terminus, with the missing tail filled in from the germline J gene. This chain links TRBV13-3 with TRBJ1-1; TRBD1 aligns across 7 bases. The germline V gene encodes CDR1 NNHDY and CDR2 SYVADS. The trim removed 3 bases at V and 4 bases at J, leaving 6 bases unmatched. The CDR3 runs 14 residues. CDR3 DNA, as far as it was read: TGTGCCAGCAGTGGTACAGGGGTAGGCACA. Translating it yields CASSGTGVGT. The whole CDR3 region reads CASSGTGVGTEVFF.